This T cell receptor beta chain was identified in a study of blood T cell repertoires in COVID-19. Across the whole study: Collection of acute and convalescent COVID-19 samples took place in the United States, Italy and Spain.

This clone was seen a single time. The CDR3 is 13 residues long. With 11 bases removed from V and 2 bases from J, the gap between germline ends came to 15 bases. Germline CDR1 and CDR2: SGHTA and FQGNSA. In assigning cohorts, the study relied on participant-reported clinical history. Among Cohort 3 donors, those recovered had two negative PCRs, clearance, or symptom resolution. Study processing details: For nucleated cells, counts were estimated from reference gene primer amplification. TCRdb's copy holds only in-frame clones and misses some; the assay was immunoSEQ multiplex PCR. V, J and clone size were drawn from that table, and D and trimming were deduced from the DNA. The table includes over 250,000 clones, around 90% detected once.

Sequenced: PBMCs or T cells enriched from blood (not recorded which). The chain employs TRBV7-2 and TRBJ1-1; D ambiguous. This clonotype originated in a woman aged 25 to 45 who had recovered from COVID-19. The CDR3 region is CASSNPGNTEAFF. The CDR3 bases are TGTGCCTCAAGCAACCCGGGTAACACTGAAGCTTTCTTT.